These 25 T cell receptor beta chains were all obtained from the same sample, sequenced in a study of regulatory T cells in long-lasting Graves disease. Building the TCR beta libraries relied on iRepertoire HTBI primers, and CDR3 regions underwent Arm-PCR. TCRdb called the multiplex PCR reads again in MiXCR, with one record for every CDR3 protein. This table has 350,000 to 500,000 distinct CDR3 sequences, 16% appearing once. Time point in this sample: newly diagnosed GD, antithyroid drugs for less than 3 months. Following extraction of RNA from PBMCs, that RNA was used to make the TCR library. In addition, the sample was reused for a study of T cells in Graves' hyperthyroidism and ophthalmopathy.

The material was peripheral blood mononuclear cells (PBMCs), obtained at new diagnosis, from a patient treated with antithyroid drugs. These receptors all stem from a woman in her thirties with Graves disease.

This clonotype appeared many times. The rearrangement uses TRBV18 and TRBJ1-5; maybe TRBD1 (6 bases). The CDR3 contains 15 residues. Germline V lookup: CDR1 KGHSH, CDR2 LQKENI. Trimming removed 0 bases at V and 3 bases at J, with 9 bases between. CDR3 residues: CASSPPGGHNQPQHF. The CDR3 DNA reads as TGTGCCAGCTCACCACCCGGGGGCCACAATCAGCCCCAGCATTTT.

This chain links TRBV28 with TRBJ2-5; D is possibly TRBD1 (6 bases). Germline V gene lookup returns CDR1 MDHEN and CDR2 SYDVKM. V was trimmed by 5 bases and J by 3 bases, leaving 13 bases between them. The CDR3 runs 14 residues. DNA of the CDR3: TGTGCCAGCAGTCGACAGGCTAGTAAAGAGACCCAGTACTTC. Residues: CASSRQASKETQYF.

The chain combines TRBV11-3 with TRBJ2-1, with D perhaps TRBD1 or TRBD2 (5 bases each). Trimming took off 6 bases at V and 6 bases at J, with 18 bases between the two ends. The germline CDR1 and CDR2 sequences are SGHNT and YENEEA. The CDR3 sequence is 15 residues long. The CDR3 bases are TGTGCCAGCAGTTACAGATCGGGACCGGCCAATGAGCAGTTCTTC. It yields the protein CASSYRSGPANEQFF.

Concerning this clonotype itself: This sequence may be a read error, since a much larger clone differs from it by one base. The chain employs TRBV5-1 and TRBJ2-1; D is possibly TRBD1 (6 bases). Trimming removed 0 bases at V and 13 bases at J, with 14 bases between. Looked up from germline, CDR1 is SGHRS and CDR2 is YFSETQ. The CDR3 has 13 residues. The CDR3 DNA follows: TGCGCCAGCAGCTTGGATATTAGGGGGATACAGTTCTTC. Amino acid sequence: CASSLDIRGIQFF. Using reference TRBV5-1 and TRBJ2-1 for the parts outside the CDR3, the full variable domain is KAGVTQTPRYLIKTRGQQVTLSCSPISGHRSVSWYQQTPGQGLQFLFEYFSETQRNKGNFPGRFSGRQFSNSRSEMNVSTLELGDSALYLCASSLDIRGIQFFGPGTRLTVL.

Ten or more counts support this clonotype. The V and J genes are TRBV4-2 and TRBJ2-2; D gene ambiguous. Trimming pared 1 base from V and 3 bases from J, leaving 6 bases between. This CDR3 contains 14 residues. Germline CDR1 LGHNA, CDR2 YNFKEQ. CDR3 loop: CASSQGTDTGELFF. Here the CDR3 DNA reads TGTGCCAGCAGCCAAGGAACTGACACCGGGGAGCTGTTTTTT.

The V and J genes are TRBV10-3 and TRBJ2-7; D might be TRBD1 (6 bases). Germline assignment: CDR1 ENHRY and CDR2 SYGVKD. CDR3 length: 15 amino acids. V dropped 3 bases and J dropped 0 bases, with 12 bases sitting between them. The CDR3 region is CAISDTGISSYEQYF. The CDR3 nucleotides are TGTGCCATCAGTGATACAGGGATAAGCTCCTACGAGCAGTACTTC.

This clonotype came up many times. This CDR3 reads CASSIGRVNTEAFF. The CDR3 bases are TGTGCCAGCAGCATAGGACGGGTTAACACTGAAGCTTTCTTT. The chain uses TRBV3-1 and TRBJ1-1; no clear D gene. The CDR3 consists of 14 residues. The germline gives CDR1 LGHDT, CDR2 YNNKEL (reference sequence). Trimming shortened V by 5 bases and J by 2 bases, and 12 bases separated the two germline ends.

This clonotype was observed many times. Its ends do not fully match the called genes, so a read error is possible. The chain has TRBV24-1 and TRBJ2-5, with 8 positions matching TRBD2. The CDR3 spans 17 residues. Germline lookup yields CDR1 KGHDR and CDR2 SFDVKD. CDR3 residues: CASSEGLAGPKGETQYF. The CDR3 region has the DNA TGTGCCTCCAGTGAGGGGCTAGCGGGTCCGAAGGGAGAGACCCAGTACTTC.

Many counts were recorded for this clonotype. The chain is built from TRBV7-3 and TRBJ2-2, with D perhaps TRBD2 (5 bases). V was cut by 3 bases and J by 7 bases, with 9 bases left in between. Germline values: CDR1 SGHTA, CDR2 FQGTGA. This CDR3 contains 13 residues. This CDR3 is CASSFRRDGELFF. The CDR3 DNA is TGTGCCAGCAGCTTCCGTCGGGACGGGGAGCTGTTTTTT. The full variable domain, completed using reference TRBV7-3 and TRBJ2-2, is GAGVSQTPSNKVTEKGKYVELRCDPISGHTALYWYRQSLGQGPEFLIYFQGTGAADDSGLPNDRFFAVRPEGSVSTLKIQRTERGDSAVYLCASSFRRDGELFFGEGSRLTVL.

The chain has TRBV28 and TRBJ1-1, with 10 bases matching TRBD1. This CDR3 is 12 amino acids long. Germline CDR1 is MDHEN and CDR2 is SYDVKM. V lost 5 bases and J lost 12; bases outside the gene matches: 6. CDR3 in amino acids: CASSLEGQGPFF. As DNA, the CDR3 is TGTGCCAGCAGTCTAGAGGGACAGGGGCCTTTCTTT.

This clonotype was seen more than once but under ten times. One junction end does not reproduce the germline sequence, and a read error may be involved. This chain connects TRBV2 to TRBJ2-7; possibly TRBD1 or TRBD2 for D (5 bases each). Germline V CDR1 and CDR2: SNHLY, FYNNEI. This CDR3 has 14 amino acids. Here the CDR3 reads CASRGRAGNYEQHF. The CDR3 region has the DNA TGTGCCAGCAGGGGCAGGGCCGGGAACTACGAGCAGCACTTC.

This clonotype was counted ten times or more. The CDR3 DNA follows: TGTGCCAGCGCGAGATCGAGGAACACTGAAGCTTTCTTT. Its protein product is CASARSRNTEAFF. The V and J genes are TRBV28 and TRBJ1-1, with D hard to call. CDR1 and CDR2 from the germline V gene are MDHEN and SYDVKM. V lost 8 bases, J lost 1 base, and 11 bases lay in between. There are 13 residues in the CDR3.

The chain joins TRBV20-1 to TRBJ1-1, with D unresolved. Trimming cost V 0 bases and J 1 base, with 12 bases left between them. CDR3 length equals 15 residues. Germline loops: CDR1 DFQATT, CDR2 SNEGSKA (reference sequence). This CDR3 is CSARDFGAGNTEAFF. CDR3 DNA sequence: TGCAGTGCTAGAGATTTTGGCGCAGGGAACACTGAAGCTTTCTTT.

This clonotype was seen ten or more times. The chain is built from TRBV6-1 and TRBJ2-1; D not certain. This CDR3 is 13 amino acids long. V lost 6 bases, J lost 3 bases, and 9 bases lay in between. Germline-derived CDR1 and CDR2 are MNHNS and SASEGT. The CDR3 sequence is CASRKGFYNEQFF. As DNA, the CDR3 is TGTGCCAGCAGGAAAGGCTTCTACAATGAGCAGTTCTTC.

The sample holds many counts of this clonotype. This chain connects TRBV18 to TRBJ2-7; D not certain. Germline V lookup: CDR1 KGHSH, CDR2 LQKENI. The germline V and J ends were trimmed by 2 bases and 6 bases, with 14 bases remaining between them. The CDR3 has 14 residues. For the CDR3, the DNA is TGTGCCAGCTCACCATCCCCTACCCCTCGCGAGCAGTACTTC. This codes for CASSPSPTPREQYF.

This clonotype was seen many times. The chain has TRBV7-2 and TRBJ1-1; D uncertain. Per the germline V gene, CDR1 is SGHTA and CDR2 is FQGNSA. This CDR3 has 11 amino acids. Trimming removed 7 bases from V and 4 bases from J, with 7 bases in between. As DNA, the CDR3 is TGTGCCAGCACCCCCCGCACTGAAGCTTTCTTT. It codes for CASTPRTEAFF.

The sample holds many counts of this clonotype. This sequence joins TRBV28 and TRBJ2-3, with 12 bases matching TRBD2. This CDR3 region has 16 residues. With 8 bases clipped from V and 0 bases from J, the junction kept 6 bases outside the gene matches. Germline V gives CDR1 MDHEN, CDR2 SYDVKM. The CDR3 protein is CASGPGTSGSTDTQYF. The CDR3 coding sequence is TGTGCCAGCGGGCCTGGGACTAGCGGGAGCACAGATACGCAGTATTTT. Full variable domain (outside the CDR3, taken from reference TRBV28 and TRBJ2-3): DVKVTQSSRYLVKRTGEKVFLECVQDMDHENMFWYRQDPGLGLRLIYFSYDVKMKEKGDIPEGYSVSREKKERFSLILESASTNQTSMYLCASGPGTSGSTDTQYFGPGTRLTVL.

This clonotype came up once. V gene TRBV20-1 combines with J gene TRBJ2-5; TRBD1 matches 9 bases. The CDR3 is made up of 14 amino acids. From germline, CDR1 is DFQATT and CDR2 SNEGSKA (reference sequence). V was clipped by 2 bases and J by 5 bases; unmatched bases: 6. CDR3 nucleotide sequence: TGCAGTGCTAGATACCGGGACAGGGCTGAGACCCAGTACTTC. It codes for CSARYRDRAETQYF.

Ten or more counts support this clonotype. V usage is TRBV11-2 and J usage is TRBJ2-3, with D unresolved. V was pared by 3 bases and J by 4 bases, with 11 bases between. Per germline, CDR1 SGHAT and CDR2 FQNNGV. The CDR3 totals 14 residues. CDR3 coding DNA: TGTGCCAGCAGCTTCTTGCGAGGTCCAGATACGCAGTATTTT. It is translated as CASSFLRGPDTQYF.

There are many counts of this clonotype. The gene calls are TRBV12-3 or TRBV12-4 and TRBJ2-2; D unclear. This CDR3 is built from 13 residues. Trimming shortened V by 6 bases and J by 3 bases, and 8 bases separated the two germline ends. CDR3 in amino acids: CASSGGYTGELFF. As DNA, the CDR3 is TGTGCCAGCAGCGGCGGATACACCGGGGAGCTGTTTTTT.

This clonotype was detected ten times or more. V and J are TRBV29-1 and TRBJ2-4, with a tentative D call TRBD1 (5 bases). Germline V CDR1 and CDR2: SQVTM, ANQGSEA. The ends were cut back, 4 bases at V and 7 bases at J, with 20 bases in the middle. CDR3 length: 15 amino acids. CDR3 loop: CSVVAGPTRDNIQYF. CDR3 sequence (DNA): TGCAGCGTTGTCGCAGGGCCGACCCGAGATAACATTCAGTACTTC.

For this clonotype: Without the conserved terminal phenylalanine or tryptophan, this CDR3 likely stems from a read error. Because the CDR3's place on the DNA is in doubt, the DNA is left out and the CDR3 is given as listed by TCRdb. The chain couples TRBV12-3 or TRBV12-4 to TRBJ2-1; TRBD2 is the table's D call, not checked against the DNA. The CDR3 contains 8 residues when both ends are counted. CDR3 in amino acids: CASSRLAG.

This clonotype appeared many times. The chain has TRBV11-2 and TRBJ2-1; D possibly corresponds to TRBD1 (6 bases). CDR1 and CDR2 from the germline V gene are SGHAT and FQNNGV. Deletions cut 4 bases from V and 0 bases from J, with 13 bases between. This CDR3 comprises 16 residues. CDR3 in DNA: TGTGCCAGCAGCTCCGTGGACAGAAGCTCCTACAATGAGCAGTTCTTC. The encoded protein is CASSSVDRSSYNEQFF.

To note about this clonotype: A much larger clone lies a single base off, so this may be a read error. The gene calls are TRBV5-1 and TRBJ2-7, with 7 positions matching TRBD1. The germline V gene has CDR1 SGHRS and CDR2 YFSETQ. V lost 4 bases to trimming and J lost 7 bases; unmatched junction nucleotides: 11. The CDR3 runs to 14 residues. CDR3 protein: CASSRGQEHNEQYF. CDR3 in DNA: TGCGCCAGCAGCCGTGGACAGGAACACAATGAGCAGTACTTC. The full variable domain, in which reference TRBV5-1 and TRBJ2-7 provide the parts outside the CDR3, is KAGVTQTPRYLIKTRGQQVTLSCSPISGHRSVSWYQQTPGQGLQFLFEYFSETQRNKGNFPGRFSGRQFSNSRSEMNVSTLELGDSALYLCASSRGQEHNEQYFGPGTRLTVT.

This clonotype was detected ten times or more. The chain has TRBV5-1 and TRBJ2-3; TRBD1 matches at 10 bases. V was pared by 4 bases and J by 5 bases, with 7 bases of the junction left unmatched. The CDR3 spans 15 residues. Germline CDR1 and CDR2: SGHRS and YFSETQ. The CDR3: CASSPGTGAQDTQYF. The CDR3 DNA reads TGCGCCAGCAGCCCAGGGACAGGGGCCCAAGATACGCAGTATTTT.